This T cell receptor beta chain is from a study of CD8+ T cells in alopecia areata. Study-wide results and caveats: Tofacitinib yielded significantly lower scalp clonality and fewer expanded CD8+ clones among the top 100. While tofacitinib was given, many expanded lesional clones persisted in scalp and blood.

Specified treatment: oral pan-JAK inhibitor, 5-10 mg twice daily. Reverse transcribed after extraction, RNA yielded cDNA as the sequencing template. Data came from immunoSEQ multiplex PCR; TCRdb stores just in-frame clones and leaves some out. The table records 150,000 to 250,000 clones, around 56% of them present only once. The V gene lost 8 bases and the J gene lost 5 bases, with 13 bases spanning the gap. This CDR3 comprises 13 residues. Germline CDR1 and CDR2: ENHRY and SYGVKD. The table lists this clone with a few counts. The antigen remains undetermined. This receptor was obtained from a human donor with alopecia areata. Sequencing was performed on CD4+ T cells sorted from blood, taken at week 4, from a patient treated with tofacitinib. J is TRBJ1-5 and V is TRBV10-3; unclear D gene. CDR3 residues: CAISGSGDQPQHF. CDR3 nucleotide sequence: TGTGCCATCTCTGGATCTGGGGATCAGCCCCAGCATTTT.